What follows describes a single T cell receptor (beta chain). Its antigen remains undetermined. One base away there is no much larger clone; base qualities are not given. The data were taken from a study of blood T cell repertoires in COVID-19 (TCRdb year 2020). Notes on the research overall: Samples from collaborators originated in the United States, Italy and Spain and spanned both the acute and convalescent phases of COVID-19. The material from the prospective study consisted of cDNA or gDNA derived from T cells, B-cell-depleted T cells, or PBMCs. Subjects who had been exposed to COVID-19, were actively infected with it, or had recovered from it provided the deeply sampled blood TCRbeta repertoires that made up the dataset. The repertoires were made available in a free public database intended to serve as a resource for research on the immune response to SARS-CoV-2. Samples came from the ongoing ImmuneRACE study (first 160 participants) plus 1,254 subjects from 6 global collaborators. Sample metadata almost always included a de-identified subject ID, COVID-19 status, age in years and sex. Where HLA class I and class II types were available, the types were taken from metadata supplied by the sample provider, not from assay-based typing. Results the study describes overall, beyond this receptor: Clinical and demographic metadata were provided uncurated, with the amount varying by source and participant.

The junction shows trimming of 6 bases on V and 0 bases on J, plus 17 bases between the germline ends. From cysteine to phenylalanine, the CDR3 is 17 amino acids long. This entry keeps only the CDR3 DNA: 51 bases, framed from base 1. The germline V gene provides CDR1 KGHSH and CDR2 LQKENI. Each collaborating institution followed its own protocols to collect whole blood in K2EDTA tubes. Collaborator samples were shipped for TCRbeta analysis as frozen whole blood, isolated PBMCs, or DNA extracted from either sample type. TCRbeta CDR3 regions were amplified from genomic DNA using the immunoSEQ Assay, a bias-controlled multiplex PCR. As for the original processing: The number of nucleated cells in each sample was estimated from the amplification of reference gene primers within the assay. To quantify the absolute abundance of each unique TCRbeta CDR3 rearrangement, sequence reads were collapsed and filtered. For each sample, productive Simpson clonality was calculated as the square root of Simpson's diversity index over productive rearrangements. TCRdb mirrors the immuneACCESS table, restricted to in-frame sequences. Some clones are absent from its copies; in checked studies, under half trace to an unresolved V gene, and the reason for the others is unknown. Clone size and V and J calls were adopted from that table, with D and trimming inferred from the DNA. This sample lists 60,000 or so clones; 80% to 90% were detected once. About 15% of the sample is in the top ten clones.

The TCR originated in a man older than 75 with acute or convalescent COVID-19. The chain is assembled from TRBV18 and TRBJ1-4; the D gene identity is not certain. The sample comprised peripheral blood. The nucleotides read TGTGCCAGCTCCTCCTTTCGACAAAAAGCAACTAATGAAAAACTGTTTTTT. The encoded protein is CASSSFRQKATNEKLFF. Outside the CDR3, residues come from the reference TRBV18 and TRBJ1-4 proteins, so the full variable domain is: NAGVMQNPRHLVRRRGQEARLRCSPMKGHSHVYWYRQLPEEGLKFMVYLQKENIIDESGMPKERFSAEFPKEGPSILRIQQVVRGDSAAYFCASSSFRQKATNEKLFFGSGTQLSVL.